This T cell receptor (beta chain) is drawn from a study of cytomegalovirus exposure and HLA in healthy donors. Germline loops: CDR1 LNHDA, CDR2 SQIVND (reference sequence). The CDR3 has 16 residues. The V and J ends lost 4 bases and 0 bases respectively, with 13 bases between them. PCR was performed using 60 Vbeta and 13 Jbeta primers. Sequencing was performed with immunoSEQ multiplex PCR; in TCRdb, only in-frame clones are kept and a portion is missing. The data contain some 140,000 clones, around three quarters of them singletons. Sequencing was carried out using PBMCs. This sequence originates from a man aged 40-55 years in good health and CMV-seropositive. The rearrangement joins TRBV19 to TRBJ1-3; no clear D. This chain's CDR3 is CASSTRREPSGNTIYF. The CDR3 DNA follows: TGTGCCAGTAGTACCCGACGGGAGCCCTCTGGAAACACCATATATTTT.